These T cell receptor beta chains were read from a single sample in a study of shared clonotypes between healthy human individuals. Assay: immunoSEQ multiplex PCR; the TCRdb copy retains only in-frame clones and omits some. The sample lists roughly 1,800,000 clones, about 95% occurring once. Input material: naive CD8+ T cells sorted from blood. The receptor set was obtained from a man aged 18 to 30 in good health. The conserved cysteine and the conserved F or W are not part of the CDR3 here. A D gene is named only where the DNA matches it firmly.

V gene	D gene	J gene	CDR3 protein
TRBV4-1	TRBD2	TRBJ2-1	ASSQDIAGYNEQF
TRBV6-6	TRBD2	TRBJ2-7	ASSSRGGGTYEQY
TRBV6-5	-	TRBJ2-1	ASSYNGGSSYNEQF
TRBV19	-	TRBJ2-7	ATGTGAYEQY
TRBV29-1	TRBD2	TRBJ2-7	SVFLAGGPYEQY
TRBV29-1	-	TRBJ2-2	SAEGGMRTGELF
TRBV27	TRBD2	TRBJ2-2	ASSFSGGAHEELF
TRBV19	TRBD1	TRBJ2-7	ASSPGQQAYEQY
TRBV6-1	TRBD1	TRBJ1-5	ASSDPDREHNQPQH
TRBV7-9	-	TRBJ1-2	ASSRDTHYGYT
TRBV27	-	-	ASRLTRDSYEQY
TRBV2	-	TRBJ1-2	ASGTSYGYT
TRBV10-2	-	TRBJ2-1	ASSEGSSEQF
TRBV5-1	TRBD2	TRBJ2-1	ASHISHSGRCNNEQF
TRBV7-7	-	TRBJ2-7	ASSLEVDYEQY
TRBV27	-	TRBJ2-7	ASSFPGHEQY
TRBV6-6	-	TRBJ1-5	ASSYSSGDGNQPQH
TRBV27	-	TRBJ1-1	ASSSGWGTEAF
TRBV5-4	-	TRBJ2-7	ASSFLGLEQY
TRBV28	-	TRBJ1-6	ASSLRPVHNSPLH
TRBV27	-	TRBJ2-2	ASSPDFFGNTGELF
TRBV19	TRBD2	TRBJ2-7	ASSIDGGSSYEQY
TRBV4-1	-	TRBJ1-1	ASSPTWGDTEAF
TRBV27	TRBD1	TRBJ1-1	ASRKTGGNTEAF
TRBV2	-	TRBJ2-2	ASSVKAGELF
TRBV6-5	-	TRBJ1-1	ASSFPNTEAF
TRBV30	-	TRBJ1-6	AWSLGRVGSPLH
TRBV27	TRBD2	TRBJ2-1	ASSTGGSSYNEQF
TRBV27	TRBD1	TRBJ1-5	ASSLTGEANQPQH
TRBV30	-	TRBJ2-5	AWSVAGTIGETQY
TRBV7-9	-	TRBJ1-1	ASSLLRENPNTEAF
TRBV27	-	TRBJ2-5	ASSPQDRETQY
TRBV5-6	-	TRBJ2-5	ASSLLGEQY
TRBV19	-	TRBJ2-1	ASSMSRGSYNEQF
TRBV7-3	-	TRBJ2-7	ASSLDGSSYEQY